The source of this TCR beta chain is a study of tumor T cells in aggressive B-cell lymphoma. Only in-frame clones appear in the TCRdb table, and some are missing; sequencing was by immunoSEQ multiplex PCR. There are fewer than 3,500 clones in the sample; approximately 94% occur only once, and around 2% lies in the top ten. The receptor's source is an adult with diffuse large B cell lymphoma. The specimen was tumor tissue.

CDR3 in amino acids: CASSKATSGSYEQYF. The CDR3 DNA follows: TGTGCCAGCAGCAAAGCGACTAGCGGGAGCTACGAGCAGTACTTC. V is TRBV4-2 and J is TRBJ2-7; TRBD2 matches 12 bases. The J segment lost 3 bases and the V segment lost 5 bases, leaving 5 bases of the junction unmatched. Germline values: CDR1 LGHNA, CDR2 YNFKEQ. This CDR3 has 15 residues.